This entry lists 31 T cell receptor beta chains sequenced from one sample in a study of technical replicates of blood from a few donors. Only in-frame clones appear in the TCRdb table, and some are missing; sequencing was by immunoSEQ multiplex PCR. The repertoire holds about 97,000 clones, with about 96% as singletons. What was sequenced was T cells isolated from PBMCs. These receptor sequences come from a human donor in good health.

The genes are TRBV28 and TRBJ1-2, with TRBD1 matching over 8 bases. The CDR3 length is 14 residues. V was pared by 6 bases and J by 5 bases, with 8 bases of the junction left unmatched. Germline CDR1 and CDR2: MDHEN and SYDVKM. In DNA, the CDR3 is TGTGCCAGCAGGTTCCCAGGGGGCGCATATGGCTACACCTTC. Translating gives CASRFPGGAYGYTF.

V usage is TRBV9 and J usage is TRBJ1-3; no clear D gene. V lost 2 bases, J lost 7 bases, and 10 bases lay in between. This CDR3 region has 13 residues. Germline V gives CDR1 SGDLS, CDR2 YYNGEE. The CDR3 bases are TGTGCCAGCAGCGTCGGAGGCCGGAACACCATATATTTT. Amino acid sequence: CASSVGGRNTIYF.

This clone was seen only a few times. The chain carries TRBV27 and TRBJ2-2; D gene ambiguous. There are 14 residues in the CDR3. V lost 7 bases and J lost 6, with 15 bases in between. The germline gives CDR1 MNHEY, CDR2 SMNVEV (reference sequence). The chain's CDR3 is CASTTAPPAGELFF. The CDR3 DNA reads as TGTGCCAGCACAACAGCACCTCCGGCCGGGGAGCTGTTTTTT.

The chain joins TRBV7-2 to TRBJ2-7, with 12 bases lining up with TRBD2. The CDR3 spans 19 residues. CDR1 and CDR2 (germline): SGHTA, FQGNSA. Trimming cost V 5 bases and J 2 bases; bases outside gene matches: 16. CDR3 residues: CASSHNGLAGIQTPYEQYF. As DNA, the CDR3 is TGTGCCAGCAGCCACAACGGACTAGCGGGAATCCAAACCCCCTACGAGCAGTACTTC.

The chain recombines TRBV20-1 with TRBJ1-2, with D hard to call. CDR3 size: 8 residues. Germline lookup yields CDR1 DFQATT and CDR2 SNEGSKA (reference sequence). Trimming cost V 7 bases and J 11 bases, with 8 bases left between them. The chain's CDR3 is CSVGGYTF. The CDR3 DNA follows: TGCAGTGTCGGCGGGTACACCTTC.

The CDR3 loop is CASSKLYRSFFNQPQHF. CDR3 bases: TGTGCCAGCAGCAAACTTTACAGGAGTTTCTTCAATCAGCCCCAGCATTTT. This chain joins TRBV21-1 and TRBJ1-5; TRBD1 is the table's D call and was not checked against the DNA. TRBV21-1 is a pseudogene. The CDR3 length is 17 residues.

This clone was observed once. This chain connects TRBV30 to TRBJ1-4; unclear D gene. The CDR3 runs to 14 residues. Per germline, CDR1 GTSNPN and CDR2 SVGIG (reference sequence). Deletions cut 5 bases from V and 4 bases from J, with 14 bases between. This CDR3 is CAWAGGPDNEKLFF. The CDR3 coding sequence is TGTGCCTGGGCCGGAGGTCCTGATAATGAAAAACTGTTTTTT.

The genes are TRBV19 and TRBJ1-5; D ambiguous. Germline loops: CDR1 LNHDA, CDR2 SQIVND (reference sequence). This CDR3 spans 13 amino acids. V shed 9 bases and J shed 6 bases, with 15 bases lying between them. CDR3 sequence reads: CASVLGRGQPQHF. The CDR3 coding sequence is TGTGCCAGCGTATTAGGACGGGGTCAGCCCCAGCATTTT.

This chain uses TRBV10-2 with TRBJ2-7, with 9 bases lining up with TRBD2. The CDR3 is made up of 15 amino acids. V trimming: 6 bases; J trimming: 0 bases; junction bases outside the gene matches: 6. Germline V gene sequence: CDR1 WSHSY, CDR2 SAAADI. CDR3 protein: CASRESGRYSYEQYF. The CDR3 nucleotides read TGCGCCAGCAGAGAAAGCGGGAGGTACTCCTACGAGCAGTACTTC.

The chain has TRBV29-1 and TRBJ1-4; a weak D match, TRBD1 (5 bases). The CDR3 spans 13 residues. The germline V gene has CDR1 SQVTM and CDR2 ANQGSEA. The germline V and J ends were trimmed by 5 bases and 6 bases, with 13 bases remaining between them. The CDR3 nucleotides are TGCAGCGTTCAGGGTAGGAATGATGAAAAACTGTTTTTT. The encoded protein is CSVQGRNDEKLFF. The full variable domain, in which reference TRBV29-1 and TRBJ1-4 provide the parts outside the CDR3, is SAVISQKPSRDICQRGTSLTIQCQVDSQVTMMFWYRQQPGQSLTLIATANQGSEATYESGFVIDKFPISRPNLTFSTLTVSNMSPEDSSIYLCSVQGRNDEKLFFGSGTQLSVL.

The CDR3 DNA sequence: TGTGCCAGCAGTTACGACAGGGGGCACTATGGCTACACCTTC. Its translation: CASSYDRGHYGYTF. The chain employs TRBV27 and TRBJ1-2; TRBD1 agrees at 10 bases. The CDR3 sequence is 14 residues long. Germline CDR1 and CDR2: MNHEY and SMNVEV (reference sequence). V was clipped by 4 bases and J by 3 bases; unmatched bases: 2.

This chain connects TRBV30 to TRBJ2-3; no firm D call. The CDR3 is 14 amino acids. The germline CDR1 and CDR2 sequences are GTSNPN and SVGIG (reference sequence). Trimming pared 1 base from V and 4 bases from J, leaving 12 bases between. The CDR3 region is CAWSALNLADTQYF. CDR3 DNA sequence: TGTGCCTGGAGTGCCCTCAACTTGGCAGATACGCAGTATTTT.

CDR3 sequence (DNA): TGTGCCAGCAGTGTGACAGCCTCCTACGAGCAGTACTTC. It specifies CASSVTASYEQYF. The chain has TRBV2 and TRBJ2-7; maybe TRBD1 (5 bases). The V gene lost 4 bases and the J gene lost 0 bases, with 7 bases spanning the gap. The V gene's germline CDR1 is SNHLY and CDR2 FYNNEI. This CDR3 comprises 13 residues.

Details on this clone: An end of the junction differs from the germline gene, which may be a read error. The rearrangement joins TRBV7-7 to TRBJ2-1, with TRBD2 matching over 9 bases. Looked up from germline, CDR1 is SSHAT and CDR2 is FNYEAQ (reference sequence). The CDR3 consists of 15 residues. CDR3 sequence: CASSLDSGGYNEQFF. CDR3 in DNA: TGTGCTAGCAGCTTAGATAGCGGGGGATACAATGAGCAGTTCTTC.

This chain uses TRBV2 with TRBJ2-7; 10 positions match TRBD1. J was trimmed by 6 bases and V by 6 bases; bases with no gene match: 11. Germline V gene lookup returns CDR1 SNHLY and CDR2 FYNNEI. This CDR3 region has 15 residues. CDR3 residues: CASRLFGTGVGEQYF. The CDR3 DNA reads TGTGCCAGCAGACTCTTCGGGACAGGGGTCGGCGAGCAGTACTTC.

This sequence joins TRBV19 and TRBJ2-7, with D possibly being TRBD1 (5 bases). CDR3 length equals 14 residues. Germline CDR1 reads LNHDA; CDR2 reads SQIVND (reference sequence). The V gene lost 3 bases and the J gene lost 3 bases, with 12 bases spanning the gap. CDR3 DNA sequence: TGTGCCAGTAGTATGGTCAGGGAAGTCTACGAGCAGTACTTC. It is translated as CASSMVREVYEQYF.

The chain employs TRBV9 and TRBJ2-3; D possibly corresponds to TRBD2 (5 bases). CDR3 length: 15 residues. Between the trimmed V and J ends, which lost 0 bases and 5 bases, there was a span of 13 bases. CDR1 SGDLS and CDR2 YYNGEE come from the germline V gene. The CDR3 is CASSVERARGDTQYF. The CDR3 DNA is TGTGCCAGCAGCGTAGAGAGAGCTCGGGGAGATACGCAGTATTTT.

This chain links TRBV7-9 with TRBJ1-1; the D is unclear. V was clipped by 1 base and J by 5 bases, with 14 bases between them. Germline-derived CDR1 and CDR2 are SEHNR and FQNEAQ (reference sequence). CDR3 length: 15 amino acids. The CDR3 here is CASSLVALGGTEAFF. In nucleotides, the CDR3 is TGTGCCAGCAGCTTAGTCGCTCTGGGAGGAACTGAAGCTTTCTTT.

CDR3 amino acids: CASSETGTGVEKLFF. The CDR3, as DNA: TGTGCCAGCAGCGAAACCGGGACAGGGGTCGAAAAACTGTTTTTT. The rearrangement uses TRBV5-5 and TRBJ1-4; 10 bases match TRBD1. This CDR3 is built from 15 residues. CDR1 is SGHKS and CDR2 is YYEKEE in the germline V gene (reference sequence). V shed 4 bases, J shed 8 bases, and the junction held 8 bases outside the gene matches. Complete variable domain (other parts from reference TRBV5-5 and TRBJ1-4): DAGVTQSPTHLIKTRGQQVTLRCSPISGHKSVSWYQQVLGQGPQFIFQYYEKEERGRGNFPDRFSARQFPNYSSELNVNALLLGDSALYLCASSETGTGVEKLFFGSGTQLSVL.

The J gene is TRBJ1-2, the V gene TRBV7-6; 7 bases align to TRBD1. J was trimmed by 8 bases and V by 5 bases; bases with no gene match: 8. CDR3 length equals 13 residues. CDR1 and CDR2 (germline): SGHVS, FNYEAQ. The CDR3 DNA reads TGTGCCAGCAGCGACCGACAGGGAAACGGCTACACCTTC. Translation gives CASSDRQGNGYTF.

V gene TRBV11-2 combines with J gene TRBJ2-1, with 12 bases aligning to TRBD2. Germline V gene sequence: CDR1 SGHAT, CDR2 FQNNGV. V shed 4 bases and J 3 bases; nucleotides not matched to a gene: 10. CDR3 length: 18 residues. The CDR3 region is CASSYPGLAGFLYNEQFF. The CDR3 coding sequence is TGTGCCAGCAGCTATCCGGGACTAGCGGGCTTTCTCTACAATGAGCAGTTCTTC.

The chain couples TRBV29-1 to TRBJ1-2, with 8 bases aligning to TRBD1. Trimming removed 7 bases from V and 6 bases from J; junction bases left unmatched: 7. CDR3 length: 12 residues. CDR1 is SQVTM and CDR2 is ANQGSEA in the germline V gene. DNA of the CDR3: TGCAGCGCCCACAGGGGGGTGGATGGCTACACCTTC. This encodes CSAHRGVDGYTF.

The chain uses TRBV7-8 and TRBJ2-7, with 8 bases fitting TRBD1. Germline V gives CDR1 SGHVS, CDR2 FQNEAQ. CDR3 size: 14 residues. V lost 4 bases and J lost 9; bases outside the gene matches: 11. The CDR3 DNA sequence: TGTGCCAGCAGCTCTGCAGGGGGCGCCGGGGCGCAGTACTTC. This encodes CASSSAGGAGAQYF.

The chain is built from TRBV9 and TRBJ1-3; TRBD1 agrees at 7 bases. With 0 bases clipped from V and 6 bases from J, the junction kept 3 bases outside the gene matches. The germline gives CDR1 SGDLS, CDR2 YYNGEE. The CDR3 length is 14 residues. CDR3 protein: CASSVGGTANTIYF. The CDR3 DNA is TGTGCCAGCAGCGTAGGAGGGACAGCAAACACCATATATTTT. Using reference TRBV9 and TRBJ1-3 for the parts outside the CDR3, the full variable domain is DSGVTQTPKHLITATGQRVTLRCSPRSGDLSVYWYQQSLDQGLQFLIQYYNGEERAKGNILERFSAQQFPDLHSELNLSSLELGDSALYFCASSVGGTANTIYFGEGSWLTVV.

CDR3 sequence (DNA): TGTGCCAGCAGCTTAAGGATCGCGGGAGCCAATGAGCAGTTCTTC. This codes for CASSLRIAGANEQFF. J is TRBJ2-1 and V is TRBV7-3; 7 bases fit TRBD2. Germline-derived CDR1 and CDR2 are SGHTA and FQGTGA. J was trimmed by 6 bases and V by 1 base; bases with no gene match: 6. The CDR3 is made up of 15 amino acids.

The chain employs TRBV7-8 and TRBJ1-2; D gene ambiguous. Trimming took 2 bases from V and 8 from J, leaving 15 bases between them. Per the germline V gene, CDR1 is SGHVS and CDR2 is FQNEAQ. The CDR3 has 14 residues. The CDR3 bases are TGTGCCAGCAGCTTAAATCGACAACAGCAAGGCTACACCTTC. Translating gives CASSLNRQQQGYTF.

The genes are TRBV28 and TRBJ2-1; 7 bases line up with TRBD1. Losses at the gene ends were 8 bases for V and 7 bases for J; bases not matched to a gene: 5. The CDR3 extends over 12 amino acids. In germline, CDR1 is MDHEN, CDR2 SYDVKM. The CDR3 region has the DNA TGTGCCAGCGAGGGGGCGGCAAATGAGCAGTTCTTC. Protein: CASEGAANEQFF.

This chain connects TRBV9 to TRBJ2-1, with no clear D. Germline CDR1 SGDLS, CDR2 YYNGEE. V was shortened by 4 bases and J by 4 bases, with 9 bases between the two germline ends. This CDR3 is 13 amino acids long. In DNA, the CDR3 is TGTGCCAGCAGCCCACTCCCTTACAATGAGCAGTTCTTC. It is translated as CASSPLPYNEQFF.

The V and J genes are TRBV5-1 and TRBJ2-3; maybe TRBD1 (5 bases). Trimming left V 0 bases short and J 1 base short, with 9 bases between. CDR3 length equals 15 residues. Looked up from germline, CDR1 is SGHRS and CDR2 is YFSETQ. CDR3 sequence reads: CASSLGMTGTDTQYF. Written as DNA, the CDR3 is TGCGCCAGCAGCTTGGGAATGACAGGCACAGATACGCAGTATTTT.

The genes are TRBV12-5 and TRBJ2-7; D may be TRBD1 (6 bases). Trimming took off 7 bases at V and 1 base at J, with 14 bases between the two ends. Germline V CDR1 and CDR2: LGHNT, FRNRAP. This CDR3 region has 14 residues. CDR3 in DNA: TGTGCTAGTGCCCCCGGGACATCATCCTACGAGCAGTACTTC. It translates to CASAPGTSSYEQYF.

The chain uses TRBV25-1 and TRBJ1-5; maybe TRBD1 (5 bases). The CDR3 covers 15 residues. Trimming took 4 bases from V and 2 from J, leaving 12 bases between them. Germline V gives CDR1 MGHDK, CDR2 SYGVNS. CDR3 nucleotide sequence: TGTGCCAGCAGTGGGCCGGGGGACGGCAATCAGCCCCAGCATTTT. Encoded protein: CASSGPGDGNQPQHF.